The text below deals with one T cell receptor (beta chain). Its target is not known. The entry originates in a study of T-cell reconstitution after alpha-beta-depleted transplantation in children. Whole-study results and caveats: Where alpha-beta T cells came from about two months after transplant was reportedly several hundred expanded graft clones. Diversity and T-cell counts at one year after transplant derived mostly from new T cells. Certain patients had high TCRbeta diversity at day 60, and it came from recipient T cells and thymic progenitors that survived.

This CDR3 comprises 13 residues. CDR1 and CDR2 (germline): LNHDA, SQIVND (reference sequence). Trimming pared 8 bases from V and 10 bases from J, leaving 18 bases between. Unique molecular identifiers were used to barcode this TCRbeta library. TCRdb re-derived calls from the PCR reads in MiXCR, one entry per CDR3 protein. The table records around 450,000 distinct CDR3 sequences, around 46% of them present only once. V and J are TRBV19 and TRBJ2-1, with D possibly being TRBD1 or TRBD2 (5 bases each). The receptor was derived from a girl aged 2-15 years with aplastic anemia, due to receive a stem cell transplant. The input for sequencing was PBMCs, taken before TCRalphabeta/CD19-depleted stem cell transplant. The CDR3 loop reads CASGDQNGREQFF. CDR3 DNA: TGTGCCAGTGGGGACCAAAACGGTAGGGAGCAGTTCTTC.